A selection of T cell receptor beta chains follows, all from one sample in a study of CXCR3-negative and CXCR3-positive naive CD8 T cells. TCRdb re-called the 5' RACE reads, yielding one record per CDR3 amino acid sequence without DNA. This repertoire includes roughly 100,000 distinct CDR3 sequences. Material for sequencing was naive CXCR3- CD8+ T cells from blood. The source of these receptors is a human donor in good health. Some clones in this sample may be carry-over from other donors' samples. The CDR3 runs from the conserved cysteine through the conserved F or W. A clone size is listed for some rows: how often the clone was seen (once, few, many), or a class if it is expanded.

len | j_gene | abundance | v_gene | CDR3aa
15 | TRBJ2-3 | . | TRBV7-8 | CASSLGTGVADTQYF
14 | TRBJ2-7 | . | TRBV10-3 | CAISEYGPGGEQYF
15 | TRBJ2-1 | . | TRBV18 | CARFPGLSSYNEQFF
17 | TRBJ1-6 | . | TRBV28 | CTSADRTPSRIYSPLHF
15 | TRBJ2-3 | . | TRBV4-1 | CASSQLAGGGDTQYF
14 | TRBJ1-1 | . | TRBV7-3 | CASSLTNRDSEAFF
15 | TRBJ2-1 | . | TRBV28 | CASSLGTGGFNEQFF
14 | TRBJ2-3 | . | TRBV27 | CASSLGDSTDTQYF
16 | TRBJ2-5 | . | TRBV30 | CAWSPLTGDTQETQYF
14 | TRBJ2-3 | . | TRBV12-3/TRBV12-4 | CASSYEAYRGTQYF
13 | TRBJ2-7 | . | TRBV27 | CASGTGGSYEQYF
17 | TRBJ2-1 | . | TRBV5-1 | CASSSIPGTSAYNEQFF
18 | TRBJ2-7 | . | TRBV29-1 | CSVEDPAYPVGSSYEQYF
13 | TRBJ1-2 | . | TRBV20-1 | CSAKSGGNYGYTF
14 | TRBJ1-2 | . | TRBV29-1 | CSVDNRDANYGYTF
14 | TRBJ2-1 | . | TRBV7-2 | CASSPGQGYNEQFF
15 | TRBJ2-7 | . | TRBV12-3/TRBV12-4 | CASSFVAGGSYEQYF
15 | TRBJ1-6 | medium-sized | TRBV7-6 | CASSLEASYNSPLHF
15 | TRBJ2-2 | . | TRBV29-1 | CSVVPSRGHTGELFF
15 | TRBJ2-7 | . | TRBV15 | CATSRDLLGVNEQYF
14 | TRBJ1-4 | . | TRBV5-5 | CASSHFGFDEKLFF
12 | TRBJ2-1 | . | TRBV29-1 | CSFRLAGDEQFF
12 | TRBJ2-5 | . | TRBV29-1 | CSVTGFDQTQYF
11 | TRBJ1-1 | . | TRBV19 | CASSQDPEAFF